Following are 26 T cell receptor beta chains from one sample sequenced in a study of T cell responses to AZD1222 COVID-19 vaccine. Measured with immunoSEQ multiplex PCR; TCRdb has only the in-frame clones, and not every one. The sample holds 160,000 or so clones; approximately 90% are singletons and the top ten take 4.4%. The sample here was peripheral blood, taken on day 0 of MenACWY control vaccination. These receptors came from an adult in good health.

The chain has TRBV3-1 (or the pseudogene TRBV3-2) and TRBJ1-2; D is perhaps TRBD1 (5 bases). This CDR3 contains 15 residues. Trimming pared 0 bases from V and 2 bases from J, leaving 10 bases between. Germline-derived CDR1 and CDR2 are LGHDT and YNNKEL (reference sequence). DNA for the CDR3: TGTGCCAGCAGCCAAGACGTATGGGGGAACTATGGCTACACCTTC. It is translated as CASSQDVWGNYGYTF.

The V call is TRBV10-3, the J call TRBJ2-7; D is unresolved. V was clipped by 2 bases and J by 2 bases, with 13 bases between them. This CDR3 spans 15 amino acids. Per germline, CDR1 ENHRY and CDR2 SYGVKD. DNA of the CDR3: TGTGCCATCAGTGAGGAGGCCCCGCTGACCTACGAGCAGTACTTC. Protein sequence: CAISEEAPLTYEQYF.

This chain links TRBV24-1 with TRBJ2-3, with D unresolved. Trimming pared 9 bases from V and 2 bases from J, leaving 5 bases between. Germline-derived CDR1 and CDR2 are KGHDR and SFDVKD. There are 11 residues in the CDR3. The CDR3 sequence is CATQATDTQYF. As DNA, the CDR3 is TGTGCCACCCAGGCCACAGATACGCAGTATTTT.

This clone appeared a single time. The CDR3 is CSASQVGYTF. For the CDR3, the DNA is TGCAGTGCTAGTCAGGTGGGCTACACCTTC. This chain uses TRBV20-1 with TRBJ1-2; D gene ambiguous. The CDR3 is 10 residues long. Trimming stripped 3 bases from V and 8 bases from J, with 7 bases between. Per germline, CDR1 DFQATT and CDR2 SNEGSKA (reference sequence).

This chain links TRBV9 with TRBJ2-1, with 10 bases aligning to TRBD2. Trimming cost V 2 bases and J 9 bases; bases outside gene matches: 14. Germline V gene lookup returns CDR1 SGDLS and CDR2 YYNGEE. This CDR3 contains 17 residues. DNA of the CDR3: TGTGCCAGCAGCGTTCTTGCTAGCGGGAGTGGATCAGGTGAGCAGTTCTTC. This sequence encodes CASSVLASGSGSGEQFF.

The chain carries TRBV6-5 and TRBJ1-1, with 8 bases lining up with TRBD1. Per the germline V gene, CDR1 is MNHEY and CDR2 is SVGAGI. V lost 5 bases and J lost 10; bases outside the gene matches: 3. This CDR3 region has 11 residues. For the CDR3, the DNA is TGTGCCAGCAGTCCAGGGGGCGCAGCTTTCTTT. As protein: CASSPGGAAFF.

This rearrangement joins TRBV19 to TRBJ2-3, with 7 bases matching TRBD1. The CDR3 consists of 17 residues. CDR1 LNHDA and CDR2 SQIVND come from the germline V gene (reference sequence). Trimming at V came to 4 bases and at J to 2 bases, leaving 12 bases not matched to a gene. CDR3 coding DNA: TGTGCCAGTAGTACCCTGGGGATGACAGGGTCCACAGATACGCAGTATTTT. This sequence encodes CASSTLGMTGSTDTQYF.

The J gene is TRBJ2-2, the V gene TRBV6-2 or TRBV6-3; a weak D match, TRBD2 (5 bases). CDR1 MNHEY and CDR2 SVGEGT come from the germline V gene. The CDR3 has 18 amino acids. V was clipped by 3 bases and J by 4 bases, with 21 bases between them. CDR3 sequence: CASSYTLAGPRGTGELFF. Written as DNA, the CDR3 is TGTGCCAGCAGTTATACTCTCGCCGGACCTCGGGGCACCGGGGAGCTGTTTTTT.

This clone has only a few counts. J is TRBJ2-7 and V is TRBV13; 7 bases map to TRBD1. Germline V gives CDR1 PRHDT, CDR2 FYEKMQ (reference sequence). The CDR3 runs to 17 residues. J was trimmed by 2 bases and V by 4 bases; bases with no gene match: 14. The CDR3 DNA is TGTGCCAGCAGCTCTCATCTCATCCGGGACAGCGCCTACGAGCAGTACTTC. Protein product: CASSSHLIRDSAYEQYF.

CDR3 protein: CAWSVSQGDYGYTF. Written as DNA, the CDR3 is TGTGCCTGGAGTGTCAGTCAGGGGGACTATGGCTACACCTTC. The rearrangement uses TRBV30 and TRBJ1-2, with TRBD1 identical over 7 bases. Germline V gene data show CDR1 as GTSNPN and CDR2 as SVGIG (reference sequence). V trimming: 0 bases; J trimming: 3 bases; junction bases outside the gene matches: 4. This CDR3 has 14 residues.

The chain recombines TRBV24-1 with TRBJ2-2; 10 bases align to TRBD1. The germline V gene has CDR1 KGHDR and CDR2 SFDVKD. Trimming cost V 8 bases and J 5 bases; bases outside gene matches: 4. The CDR3 spans 14 residues. CDR3 coding DNA: TGTGCCACCAAGGGACAGGGGAGGACCGGGGAGCTGTTTTTT. Its protein is CATKGQGRTGELFF.

This clone appeared a single time. The chain combines TRBV6-6 with TRBJ1-2; no clear D. The V gene's germline CDR1 is MNHNY and CDR2 SVGAGI (reference sequence). The CDR3 runs to 13 residues. The V gene lost 7 bases and the J gene lost 6 bases, with 15 bases spanning the gap. The CDR3 coding sequence is TGTGCCAGCAAGGCGGCCACCTCAAATGGCTACACCTTC. Translated, it gives CASKAATSNGYTF.

The rearrangement links TRBV7-2 to TRBJ2-7; D remains ambiguous. Germline CDR1 is SGHTA and CDR2 is FQGNSA. The V gene lost 4 bases and the J gene lost 6 bases, with 13 bases spanning the gap. The CDR3 is 13 residues long. The CDR3 DNA sequence: TGTGCCAGCAGCTATAATCCCCTTGGCGAGCAGTACTTC. Translation: CASSYNPLGEQYF.

The chain links TRBV6-5 to TRBJ2-2, with no clear D. The CDR3 is 12 amino acids. Germline-derived CDR1 and CDR2 are MNHEY and SVGAGI. The V gene lost 2 bases and the J gene lost 7 bases, with 5 bases spanning the gap. The CDR3 bases are TGTGCCAGCAGTTACGATATCGGGGAGCTGTTTTTT. It yields the protein CASSYDIGELFF.

This rearrangement joins TRBV27 to TRBJ2-2, with a tentative D call TRBD1 (5 bases). The CDR3 is 15 residues long. CDR1 is MNHEY, CDR2 SMNVEV, per germline (reference sequence). The V gene lost 2 bases and the J gene lost 1 base, with 8 bases spanning the gap. As DNA, the CDR3 is TGTGCCAGCAGTTTAGTCACAGGGAACACCGGGGAGCTGTTTTTT. Its translation: CASSLVTGNTGELFF.

This clone was detected only a few times. The rearrangement uses TRBV10-3 and TRBJ2-7; TRBD2 might be the D (6 bases). Germline V CDR1 and CDR2: ENHRY, SYGVKD. This CDR3 region has 13 residues. The V and J ends lost 2 bases and 7 bases respectively, with 12 bases between them. CDR3 DNA: TGTGCCATCAGTGAGGGTCTTCGGGGGGAGCAGTACTTC. As protein: CAISEGLRGEQYF.

The CDR3 spells CASSPPRTSWANVLTF. The CDR3 DNA sequence: TGTGCCAGCTCACCACCCCGGACATCGTGGGCCAACGTCCTGACTTTC. The chain uses TRBV18 and TRBJ2-6; D possibly corresponds to TRBD1 (5 bases). CDR1 and CDR2 (germline): KGHSH, LQKENI. This CDR3 is 16 amino acids long. Trimming stripped 0 bases from V and 5 bases from J, with 11 bases between.

This chain links TRBV2 with TRBJ1-6; tentatively, D is TRBD1 (5 bases). Trimming cost V 3 bases and J 8 bases, with 14 bases left between them. The CDR3 runs 15 residues. Germline V CDR1 and CDR2: SNHLY, FYNNEI. The CDR3 loop is CASSDSPGSDSPLHF. CDR3 nucleotide sequence: TGTGCCAGCAGTGACAGCCCAGGGTCAGATTCACCCCTCCACTTT.

V is TRBV19 and J is TRBJ2-5, with D possibly called TRBD1 or TRBD2 (5 bases each). V gave up 3 bases and J gave up 5 bases, with 10 bases separating them. Germline values: CDR1 LNHDA, CDR2 SQIVND (reference sequence). The CDR3 extends over 13 amino acids. In DNA, the CDR3 is TGTGCCAGTAGTATCGGGGCTATGGAGACCCAGTACTTC. Protein sequence: CASSIGAMETQYF.

This clone has just one count. The rearrangement links TRBV12-3 or TRBV12-4 to TRBJ2-7, with D unclear. The V end lost 6 bases, the J end lost 4 bases, and 10 bases lay between the germline ends. This CDR3 is 12 amino acids long. CDR3 in amino acids: CASRALGYEQYF. The CDR3, as DNA: TGTGCCAGCAGGGCCCTGGGGTACGAGCAGTACTTC.

V and J are TRBV4-1 and TRBJ1-2; D is undetermined. The CDR3 runs 15 residues. With 4 bases removed from V and 0 bases from J, the gap between germline ends came to 12 bases. CDR1 is MGHRA and CDR2 is YSYEKL in the germline V gene. Written as DNA, the CDR3 is TGCGCCAGCAGCCCTAGGACGGATACTAACTATGGCTACACCTTC. It translates to CASSPRTDTNYGYTF.

The V gene is TRBV4-3, the J gene TRBJ2-7; D tentatively reads TRBD1 or TRBD2 (6 bases each). Germline assignment: CDR1 LGHNA and CDR2 YSLEER. This CDR3 is 14 amino acids long. The ends were cut back, 0 bases at V and 6 bases at J, with 12 bases in the middle. In nucleotides, the CDR3 is TGCGCCAGCAGCCAAGATCGGGGGCTTGGCGAGCAGTACTTC. This encodes CASSQDRGLGEQYF.

The table lists this clone with a count of one. V usage is TRBV7-2 and J usage is TRBJ2-3; D remains ambiguous. The germline V gene encodes CDR1 SGHTA and CDR2 FQGNSA. This CDR3 has 16 amino acids. Trimming removed 2 bases from V and 0 bases from J, with 12 bases in between. Written as DNA, the CDR3 is TGTGCCAGCAGCTTATCACCGACACTTAGCACAGATACGCAGTATTTT. Translating gives CASSLSPTLSTDTQYF.

The chain is built from TRBV11-2 and TRBJ1-1; D call uncertain. The CDR3 runs to 13 residues. Germline V CDR1 and CDR2: SGHAT, FQNNGV. With 2 bases removed from V and 4 bases from J, the gap between germline ends came to 8 bases. The DNA for the CDR3 is TGTGCCAGCAGCTTACGGGCGGTCACTGAAGCTTTCTTT. Translated: CASSLRAVTEAFF.

The chain carries TRBV6-2 or TRBV6-3 and TRBJ2-3; TRBD2 agrees at 8 bases. With V trimmed by 5 bases and J by 3 bases, 7 bases remained unmatched. The CDR3 is 15 amino acids. Germline V CDR1 and CDR2: MNHEY, SVGEGT. This CDR3 reads CASSLQLAETDTQYF. CDR3 coding DNA: TGTGCCAGCAGTCTACAACTAGCGGAAACAGATACGCAGTATTTT.

With regard to this clone: The same CDR3 can be traced to other DNA sequences in this sample. This chain links TRBV3-1 (or the pseudogene TRBV3-2) with TRBJ2-1; no definite D call. Trimming took off 0 bases at V and 10 bases at J, with 4 bases between the two ends. Germline V gene sequence: CDR1 LGHDT, CDR2 YNNKEL (reference sequence). The CDR3 spans 11 residues. CDR3 residues: CASSQDREQFF. CDR3 DNA sequence: TGTGCCAGCAGCCAAGATCGGGAGCAGTTCTTC.